This TCR beta chain was found in a study of post-analysis software for immune sequencing data. Study in general: Secondary progressive, relapsing-remitting and progressive-relapsing multiple sclerosis were among the included disease courses.

Study findings and constraints: TRBV5-6, TRBV5-1 and TRBV20-1 belonged to a set of roughly 5 TRBV segments that were more frequent in patients than controls.

This clonotype has at least ten counts. Antigen specificity is unknown. Researchers reported that TCR beta cDNA libraries carried unique molecular identifiers. From the PCR reads, TCRdb called clonotypes with MiXCR, one entry per CDR3 protein. Counted here are approximately 180,000 distinct CDR3 sequences, approximately 31% occurring once; the ten biggest clones make up about 1.6%. The germline V gene encodes CDR1 MNHEY and CDR2 SVGEGT. The V and J ends lost 6 bases and 8 bases respectively, with 17 bases between them. This CDR3 spans 14 amino acids. This TCR was recovered from a girl between 10 and 17 years old with multiple sclerosis. The rearrangement joins TRBV6-2 or TRBV6-3 to TRBJ2-1; perhaps TRBD2 as D (6 bases). The sample comprised blood. The CDR3 DNA reads as TGTGCCAGCAGGGCCGGGACTTACCGCGATGAGCAGTTCTTC. It yields the protein CASRAGTYRDEQFF.